Presented here are 8 T cell receptor beta chains from one specimen sequenced in a study of shared clonotypes between healthy human individuals. The repertoire was sequenced with immunoSEQ multiplex PCR; TCRdb's copy has only in-frame clones and lacks some. This table has some 1.1 million clones, approximately 80% appearing once. Sequencing input: memory CD4+ T cells from PBMCs. Subset in this sample: CD45RA-negative fraction. The receptors come from a man aged 18 to 29 in good health. Some clones in this sample may be carry-over from other donors' samples.

As to this clone: Just one base apart from a much larger clone, this may be a read error. This same CDR3 is encoded by further DNA sequences in the sample. V is TRBV30 and J is TRBJ2-5; possible D gene TRBD2, 5 bases. The CDR3 sequence is 13 residues long. Germline assignment: CDR1 GTSNPN and CDR2 SVGIG (reference sequence). CDR3 protein: CAWSYSAQETQYF. CDR3 bases: TGTGCCTGGAGTTATAGCGCCCAAGAGACTCAGTACTTC.

This chain joins TRBV6-1 and TRBJ1-2; TRBD1 matches 12 bases. Germline-derived CDR1 and CDR2 are MNHNS and SASEGT. V lost 4 bases to trimming and J lost 7 bases; unmatched junction nucleotides: 7. CDR3 size: 15 residues. This CDR3 is CASSGGTGGFFGYTF. Here the CDR3 DNA reads TGTGCCAGCAGTGGGGGGACAGGGGGCTTTTTTGGCTACACCTTC.

This chain links TRBV7-2 with TRBJ2-7; 10 bases match TRBD2. Germline loops: CDR1 SGHTA, CDR2 FQGNSA. V was pared by 4 bases and J by 7 bases, with 7 bases of the junction left unmatched. The CDR3 totals 14 residues. CDR3 amino acids: CASSSTSGASEQYF. Written as DNA, the CDR3 is TGTGCCAGCAGCTCTACTAGCGGGGCCTCTGAGCAGTACTTC.

This rearrangement joins TRBV27 to TRBJ2-7; 14 nucleotides align to TRBD2. This CDR3 has 15 residues. Germline trimming cut 5 bases from V and 2 bases from J; bases unmatched to any gene: 2. The germline V gene has CDR1 MNHEY and CDR2 SMNVEV (reference sequence). The CDR3 coding sequence is TGTGCCAGCAGTCCGGGACTAGCGGGAGCCTACGAGCAGTACTTC. This codes for CASSPGLAGAYEQYF.

The chain links TRBV28 to TRBJ2-7; D ambiguous. CDR1 MDHEN and CDR2 SYDVKM come from the germline V gene. The CDR3 has 14 residues. Trimming stripped 7 bases from V and 3 bases from J, with 16 bases between. Written as DNA, the CDR3 is TGTGCCAGCATCGATGGGTCCATTTTCTACGAGCAGTACTTC. Translating it yields CASIDGSIFYEQYF.

The chain carries TRBV28 and TRBJ1-1, with 7 bases that match TRBD1. This CDR3 contains 14 residues. V was pared by 1 base and J by 3 bases, with 2 bases of the junction left unmatched. Germline CDR1 MDHEN, CDR2 SYDVKM. CDR3 residues: CASSLSQGHTEAFF. CDR3 bases: TGTGCCAGCAGTTTATCACAGGGGCACACTGAAGCTTTCTTT. The full variable domain, in which reference TRBV28 and TRBJ1-1 provide the parts outside the CDR3, is DVKVTQSSRYLVKRTGEKVFLECVQDMDHENMFWYRQDPGLGLRLIYFSYDVKMKEKGDIPEGYSVSREKKERFSLILESASTNQTSMYLCASSLSQGHTEAFFGQGTRLTVV.

The rearrangement links TRBV4-2 to TRBJ2-7; TRBD1 matches 7 bases. The CDR3 sequence is 14 residues long. V dropped 3 bases and J dropped 7; count of bases not matched to a gene: 9. Germline V gene data show CDR1 as LGHNA and CDR2 as YNFKEQ. CDR3 sequence: CASSQIRTGTEQYF. The CDR3 nucleotides are TGTGCCAGCAGCCAGATACGGACAGGAACGGAGCAGTACTTC.

CDR3 amino acids: CASSFMDRSLRTQYF. DNA of the CDR3: TGTGCCAGCAGTTTCATGGACAGGAGCCTCAGGACCCAGTACTTC. V gene TRBV28 combines with J gene TRBJ2-5, with 7 bases aligning to TRBD1. The trim removed 3 bases at V and 7 bases at J, leaving 11 bases unmatched. The CDR3 is 15 residues long. Germline CDR1 and CDR2: MDHEN and SYDVKM.